Listed below are T cell receptor beta chains from one sample, sequenced in a study of early T cells in non-severe SARS-CoV-2 infection. TCRdb recomputed calls from the 5' RACE reads with MiXCR, one row per CDR3 protein. The sample has approximately 67,000 distinct CDR3 sequences, more than 9% seen once. Sequencing was done on a sample of whole blood. These receptors originate from an adult who was a healthcare worker with PCR-confirmed SARS-CoV-2 infection or an uninfected control (not recorded which). CDR3s include the opening cysteine and the closing phenylalanine or tryptophan. Each record gives: clone size, D gene, J gene, V gene, CDR3 length, CDR3 DNA, CDR3 protein. A D gene is named only where the DNA matches it firmly. Not every row has a clone size; where given, it reads once, few, many or a size class.

few NA TRBJ1-2 TRBV7-9 13 TGTGCCAGCAGCTTAGTGATGGGCGGGAGCTACACCTTC CASSLVMGGSYTF
once NA TRBJ2-7 TRBV7-9 13 TGTGCCAGCAGCACCGAGAGGGCCTACGAGCAGTACTTC CASSTERAYEQYF
many TRBD2 TRBJ2-5 TRBV4-1 17 TGCGCCAGCAGCCGCGACGTACTAGCGGGATTTGGGAAGACCCAGTACTTC CASSRDVLAGFGKTQYF
many NA TRBJ2-7 TRBV5-4 13 TGTGCCAGCAGCCCCCCGGACTCCTACGAGCAGTACTTC CASSPPDSYEQYF
NA NA TRBJ2-7 TRBV7-2 11 TGTGCCAGCAGACAGGGTTACGAGCAGTACTTC CASRQGYEQYF
few NA TRBJ2-3 TRBV24-1 13 TGTGCCACCAGTGATTCAGGACTCCCCAGGCAGTATTTT CATSDSGLPRQYF
many TRBD1 TRBJ1-2 TRBV2 13 TGTGCCAGCAGCGCCGGGACAGATTATGGCTACACCTTC CASSAGTDYGYTF
many NA TRBJ2-5 TRBV30 13 TGTGCCTGGAGCGCCGGACGGCTCCAGACCCAGTACTTC CAWSAGRLQTQYF
NA TRBD1 TRBJ2-7 TRBV12-3/TRBV12-4 15 TGTGCCAGCAGCCGCCGGACAGGGGGCAAAAACGAGCAGTACTTC CASSRRTGGKNEQYF
few TRBD2 TRBJ2-2 TRBV11-3 15 TGTGCCAGCAGCTCCGCTAGCGGGAGAACCGGGGAGCTGTTTTTT CASSSASGRTGELFF
many NA TRBJ2-3 TRBV9 16 TGTGCCAGCAGTGTCATGGCGGGGGCCTCCACAGATACGCAGTATTTT CASSVMAGASTDTQYF
few TRBD2 TRBJ2-1 TRBV18 16 TGTGCCAGCTCACCACCTCTGGCCCAGCGGGAAGATGAGCAGTTCTTC CASSPPLAQREDEQFF
many NA TRBJ2-7 TRBV7-2 12 TGTGCCAGCAGCTTAGACCACTACGAGCAGTACTTC CASSLDHYEQYF
many NA TRBJ1-6 TRBV14 11 TGTGCCAGCAGCCAAGCTTCACCCCTCCACTTT CASSQASPLHF
NA TRBD2 TRBJ2-7 TRBV5-1 14 TGCGCCAGTTCGACTAGCGGGTACTCCTACGAGCAGTACTTC CASSTSGYSYEQYF
few NA TRBJ2-1 TRBV19 15 TGTGCCAGTAGTATACCCCGGGAACCTAACAATGAGCAGTTCTTC CASSIPREPNNEQFF
few TRBD1 TRBJ1-4 TRBV12-3/TRBV12-4 15 TGTGCCAGCAGTTTTGGACAGGGGGGGGATGAAAAACTGTTTTTT CASSFGQGGDEKLFF
NA TRBD2 TRBJ2-1 TRBV7-9 16 TGTGCCAGCAGCTTTGCCCGACTAGCGGCTTACAATGAGCAGTTCTTC CASSFARLAAYNEQFF
NA NA TRBJ2-3 TRBV6-1 13 TGTGCCAGCAGTGACCAATTCACAGATACGCAGTATTTT CASSDQFTDTQYF
many NA TRBJ1-3 TRBV12-3/TRBV12-4 11 TGTGCCAGCAGTTCCCGGGACACCATATATTTT CASSSRDTIYF
many NA TRBJ1-2 TRBV29-1 14 TGCAGCGTTGAATTAGATCCGGGGGCGATTGGCTACACCTTC CSVELDPGAIGYTF
many NA TRBJ1-1 TRBV6-1 14 TGTGCCAGCAACCACAGGGCCGCCCACACTGAAGCTTTCTTT CASNHRAAHTEAFF
once NA TRBJ1-2 TRBV30 11 TGTGCCTGGAGAGGGTTGAGTGGCTACACCTTC CAWRGLSGYTF
few TRBD2 TRBJ2-3 TRBV7-3 15 TGTGCCAGCAGCGAGGGACTAGCAAGCACAGATACGCAGTATTTT CASSEGLASTDTQYF
many NA TRBJ2-7 TRBV11-2 16 TGTGCCAGCAGCTTAGGAGGGGGGGTCGGCTCCTACGAGCAGTACTTC CASSLGGGVGSYEQYF
many TRBD1 TRBJ1-4 TRBV10-2 15 TGCGCCAGTAAGACAGGGGGCGCGACTAATGAAAAACTGTTTTTT CASKTGGATNEKLFF
many TRBD1 TRBJ1-6 TRBV5-1 16 TGCGCCAGCAGCCCGCGGGCCGACAGGGATTATTCACCCCTCCACTTT CASSPRADRDYSPLHF
many NA TRBJ2-1 TRBV7-9 14 TGTGCCAGCAGCCTCACTACGGGAGCGGCTGAGCAGTTCTTC CASSLTTGAAEQFF
NA NA TRBJ2-5 TRBV9 13 TGTGCCAGCAGCGGACCAGACCAAGAGACCCAGTACTTC CASSGPDQETQYF
many TRBD2 TRBJ2-5 TRBV10-2 14 TGCGCCAGCTCTCAGACGGGAGGGCAAGAGACCCAGTACTTC CASSQTGGQETQYF
many TRBD2 TRBJ2-1 TRBV2 15 TGTGCCAGCAGTGAGCTTGGGACTAGTCGCAATGAGCAGTTCTTC CASSELGTSRNEQFF
many NA TRBJ1-1 TRBV30 18 TGTGCCTGGAGTGCTTACCGCATCAAAACAAGTTTGAACACTGAAGCTTTCTTT CAWSAYRIKTSLNTEAFF
many NA TRBJ2-7 TRBV11-2 11 TGTGCCAGCAGCGCCCGAATCCAGCAGTACTTC CASSARIQQYF
many NA TRBJ1-2 TRBV12-3/TRBV12-4 13 TGTGCCAGCAGTCGAGGATCAACCTATGGCTACACCTTC CASSRGSTYGYTF
many NA TRBJ2-3 TRBV6-5 16 TGTGCCAGCAGTTCCACGGGGTTGGACTACACAGATACGCAGTATTTT CASSSTGLDYTDTQYF
NA NA TRBJ2-5 TRBV5-1 12 TGCGCCAGCCGATACAGGGAAGAGACCCAGTACTTC CASRYREETQYF
many NA TRBJ2-7 TRBV28 14 TGTGCCAGTCGAGGGGGAGGGGTACGATACGAGCAGTACTTC CASRGGGVRYEQYF
many NA TRBJ1-1 TRBV5-5 14 TGTGCCAGCAGCCAACTCAGGGAGGGCACTGAAGCTTTCTTT CASSQLREGTEAFF
few TRBD2 TRBJ2-7 TRBV29-1 15 TGCAGCGTTGAAATTGCGGGAGGGCCGAGCTACGAGCAGTACTTC CSVEIAGGPSYEQYF
few TRBD2 TRBJ2-5 TRBV4-1 15 TGCGCCAGCAGCCCTAGCGGGAGCGGGCAAGAGACCCAGTACTTC CASSPSGSGQETQYF
NA NA TRBJ1-1 TRBV6-5 15 TGTGCCAGCAGTTACTCGACTTCAGCCAACACTGAAGCTTTCTTT CASSYSTSANTEAFF